This TCR beta chain derives from a study of a mutant IDH1 vaccine in newly diagnosed glioma. Overall study: In weeks 1, 3, 5, 7, 11, 15, 19 and 23, patients were vaccinated. In some groups vaccination began 4-6 weeks post-radiotherapy; others received it with temozolomide. Study results and caveats: Overall, 93.3% of patients had vaccine-induced immune responses.

This clone has just a few counts. Its target is unknown. Here immunoSEQ multiplex PCR was the method, and the copy in TCRdb shows in-frame clones only, minus some. Of about 51,000 clones listed, around four fifths are singletons. Time point of the sample: week 5, during vaccination. Topical imiquimod accompanied each vaccine dose, which consisted of 300 ug of mutant IDH1 20-mer peptide. Germline assignment: CDR1 SGHTA and CDR2 FQGNSA. The CDR3 is made up of 14 amino acids. V was trimmed by 5 bases and J by 1 base, leaving 11 bases between them. This sequence originates from a woman aged 40 to 50 with glioma. Source: PBMCs, taken from a glioma patient whose treatment included an IDH1 peptide vaccine. The chain combines TRBV7-2 with TRBJ1-1, with D unclear. The CDR3 nucleotides read TGTGCCAGCAGCCTCTGGACCGGGAACACTGAAGCTTTCTTT. Translating it yields CASSLWTGNTEAFF.